The clone carrying this T cell receptor beta chain was counted only a few times. Its target is not known. The Oncomine TCR Beta short-read assay was applied to DNA of cultured CD4+ T cells. TCRdb processed the PCR reads anew with MiXCR; each CDR3 protein has one entry. In the table there are more than 15,000 distinct CDR3 sequences, around 40% of which are singletons. This sample is drawn from a study of vaccination and CD4 T cells after COVID-19. As to treatment: approximately nine-day PBMC culture with coronavirus spike peptide pools or control peptides (ViraFEST assay). This CDR3 has 15 residues. The germline V gene encodes CDR1 LNHDA and CDR2 SQIVND (reference sequence). The junction had 13 bases not matched to a gene; V was cut back by 6 bases and J by 7 bases.

The sample taken for sequencing was CD4+ T cells from blood, cultured in vitro. The receptor was isolated from a human donor who had recovered from COVID-19. J is TRBJ1-2 and V is TRBV19; TRBD1 matches 8 bases. CDR3 DNA sequence: TGTGCCAGTAGCAGGGGGCGCCTCGGGGTTACTGGCTACACCTTC. Its translation is CASSRGRLGVTGYTF.